This T cell receptor (beta chain) comes out of a study of blood T cell repertoires in COVID-19. About the research overall: The United States, Italy and Spain were the sources of the acute and convalescent COVID-19 samples.

Original handling: The assay estimated nucleated cells by amplifying reference gene primers. Sequencing used immunoSEQ multiplex PCR; TCRdb keeps in-frame clones, though not all of them. D and trimming were read from the DNA, whereas the V and J calls and clone size are those reported in that table. The sample holds roughly 300,000 clones; roughly 85% are singletons and the top ten take just over 7%. The source of this sequence is a human donor in a cohort sampled during active COVID-19. The sample taken for sequencing was peripheral blood.

The chain's CDR3 is CSVEGTQGVSHHEQFF. The CDR3 region has the DNA TGCAGCGTTGAAGGGACACAGGGTGTCTCTCATCATGAGCAGTTCTTC. The chain carries TRBV29-1 and TRBJ2-1; D perhaps matches TRBD1 (6 bases). The CDR3 length is 16 residues. V lost 1 base and J lost 8, with 21 bases in between. The germline CDR1 and CDR2 sequences are SQVTM and ANQGSEA.